This T cell receptor beta chain was recorded in a study of blood T cell repertoires in COVID-19. V gave up 7 bases and J gave up 2 bases; unmatched junction bases: 14. The CDR3 loop spans 17 amino acids. From germline, CDR1 is KGHSH and CDR2 LQKENI. Original methodology: Cell counts per sample came from amplifying reference gene primers. The assay was immunoSEQ multiplex PCR, and TCRdb's table has in-frame clones only and misses some. V, J and clone size derive from that table, while D and trimming were established from the DNA sequence. This sample has 350,000 to 450,000 clones, with about nine tenths found just once.

This sequence joins TRBV18 and TRBJ2-1, with TRBD1 identical over 7 bases. The sequencing sample was made of PBMCs or T cells enriched from blood (not recorded which). This clonotype was sampled from a woman in her 30s who had recovered from COVID-19. The CDR3 region is CASYPLPNRGPYNEQFF. CDR3 coding DNA: TGTGCCAGCTACCCACTACCGAACAGGGGCCCCTACAATGAGCAGTTCTTC.